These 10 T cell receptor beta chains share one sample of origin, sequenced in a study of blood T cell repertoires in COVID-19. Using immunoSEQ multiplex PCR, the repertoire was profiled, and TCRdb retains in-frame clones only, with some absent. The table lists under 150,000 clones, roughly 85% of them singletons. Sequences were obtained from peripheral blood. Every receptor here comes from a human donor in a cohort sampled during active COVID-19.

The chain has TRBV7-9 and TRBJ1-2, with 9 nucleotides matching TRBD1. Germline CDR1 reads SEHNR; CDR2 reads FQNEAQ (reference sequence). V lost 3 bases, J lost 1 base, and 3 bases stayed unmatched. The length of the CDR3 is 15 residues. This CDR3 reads CASSLEDRGNYGYTF. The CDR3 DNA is TGTGCCAGCAGCTTGGAGGACAGGGGTAACTATGGCTACACCTTC.

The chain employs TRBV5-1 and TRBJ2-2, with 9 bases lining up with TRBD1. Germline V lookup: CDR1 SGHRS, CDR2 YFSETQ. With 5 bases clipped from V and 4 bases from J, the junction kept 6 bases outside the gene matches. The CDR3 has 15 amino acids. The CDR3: CASRGGTGTTGELFF. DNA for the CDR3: TGCGCCAGCAGGGGCGGGACAGGGACCACCGGGGAGCTGTTTTTT.

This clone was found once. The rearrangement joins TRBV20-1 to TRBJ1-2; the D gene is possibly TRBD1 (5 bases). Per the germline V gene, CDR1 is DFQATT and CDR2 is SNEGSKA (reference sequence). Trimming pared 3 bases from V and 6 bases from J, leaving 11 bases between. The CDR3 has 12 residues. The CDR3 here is CSASAQGHGYTF. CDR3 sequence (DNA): TGCAGTGCTAGTGCCCAGGGTCATGGCTACACCTTC.

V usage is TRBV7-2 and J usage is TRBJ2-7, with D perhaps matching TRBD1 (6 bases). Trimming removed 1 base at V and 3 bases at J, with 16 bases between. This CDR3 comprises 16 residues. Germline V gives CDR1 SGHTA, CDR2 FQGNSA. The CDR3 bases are TGTGCCAGCAGCTTAGGGGGCCTACCACAGGGCTACGAGCAGTACTTC. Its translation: CASSLGGLPQGYEQYF.

CDR3: CASKSTVGAKNIQYF. The CDR3 DNA follows: TGTGCCAGTAAGAGCACGGTTGGAGCCAAAAACATTCAGTACTTC. The chain links TRBV19 to TRBJ2-4, with D hard to call. Germline assignment: CDR1 LNHDA and CDR2 SQIVND (reference sequence). Trimming stripped 7 bases from V and 0 bases from J, with 13 bases between. The length of the CDR3 is 15 residues.

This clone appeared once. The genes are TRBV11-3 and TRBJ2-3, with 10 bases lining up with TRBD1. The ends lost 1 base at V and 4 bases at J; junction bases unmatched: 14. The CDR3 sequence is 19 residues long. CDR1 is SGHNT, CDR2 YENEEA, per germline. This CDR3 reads CASSLGATGGLHSADTQYF. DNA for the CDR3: TGTGCCAGCAGCTTAGGGGCGACAGGGGGCCTTCACTCAGCAGATACGCAGTATTTT.

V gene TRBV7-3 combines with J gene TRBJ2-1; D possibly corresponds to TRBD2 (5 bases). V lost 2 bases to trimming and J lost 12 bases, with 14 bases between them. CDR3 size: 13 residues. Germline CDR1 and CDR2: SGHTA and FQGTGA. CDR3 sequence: CASSLGPLGGQFF. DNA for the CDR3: TGTGCCAGCAGCTTAGGACCCCTTGGAGGGCAGTTCTTC.

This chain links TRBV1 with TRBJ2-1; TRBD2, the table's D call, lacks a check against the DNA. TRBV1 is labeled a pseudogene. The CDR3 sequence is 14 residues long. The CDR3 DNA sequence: TGCACCAGCAGCCAGTGGAGGGGGGGCAATGAGCAGTTCTTC. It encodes CTSSQWRGGNEQFF.

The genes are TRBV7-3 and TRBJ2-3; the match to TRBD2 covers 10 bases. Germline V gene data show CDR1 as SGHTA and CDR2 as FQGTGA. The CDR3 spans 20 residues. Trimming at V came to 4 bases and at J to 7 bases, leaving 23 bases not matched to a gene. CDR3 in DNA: TGTGCCAGCAGCTCCAGCGTTAGCCCCAGTTCTAGCGGGGGAGTAAATACGCAGTATTTT. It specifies CASSSSVSPSSSGGVNTQYF.

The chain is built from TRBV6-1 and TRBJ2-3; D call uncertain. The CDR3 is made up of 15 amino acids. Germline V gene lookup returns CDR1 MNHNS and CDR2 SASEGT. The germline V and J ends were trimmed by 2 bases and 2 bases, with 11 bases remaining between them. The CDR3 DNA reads TGTGCCAGCAGTGAACAAACCGACATCACAGATACGCAGTATTTT. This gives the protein CASSEQTDITDTQYF.